This entry features one TCR beta chain sequence. Method: immunoSEQ multiplex PCR; TCRdb's copy keeps in-frame clones and lacks some. The sample shows tens of thousands of clones, over 75% of them seen only once. The entry originates in a study of monozygotic twins with cystic fibrosis. The CDR3 is 16 amino acids. CDR1 and CDR2 (germline): MNHEY, SVGAGI. V lost 4 bases, J lost 2 bases, and 9 bases stayed unmatched. This sequence was found in a girl aged 2 to 10 with cystic fibrosis. Sequenced input: blood. The J gene is TRBJ1-1, the V gene TRBV6-5; 8 positions match TRBD1. The CDR3 region is CASSSRQGRYNTEAFF. The DNA of the CDR3 is TGTGCCAGCAGTTCCAGACAGGGGAGGTACAACACTGAAGCTTTCTTT.